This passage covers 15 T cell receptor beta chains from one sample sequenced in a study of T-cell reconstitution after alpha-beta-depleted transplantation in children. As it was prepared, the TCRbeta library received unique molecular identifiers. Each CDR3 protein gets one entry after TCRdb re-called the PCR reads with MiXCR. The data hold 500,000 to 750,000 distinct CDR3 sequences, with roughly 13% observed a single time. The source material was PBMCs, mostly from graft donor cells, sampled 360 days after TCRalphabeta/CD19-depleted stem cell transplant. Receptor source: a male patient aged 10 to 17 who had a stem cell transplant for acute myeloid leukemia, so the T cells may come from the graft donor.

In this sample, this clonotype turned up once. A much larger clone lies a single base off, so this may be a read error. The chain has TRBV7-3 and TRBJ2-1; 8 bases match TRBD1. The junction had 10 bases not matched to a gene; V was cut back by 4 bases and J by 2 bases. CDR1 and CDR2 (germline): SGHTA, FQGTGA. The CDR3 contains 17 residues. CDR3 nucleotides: TGTGCCAGCAGCTCAACCTTGGACAGGGTGGCCTACAATGAGCAGTTCTTC. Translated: CASSSTLDRVAYNEQFF.

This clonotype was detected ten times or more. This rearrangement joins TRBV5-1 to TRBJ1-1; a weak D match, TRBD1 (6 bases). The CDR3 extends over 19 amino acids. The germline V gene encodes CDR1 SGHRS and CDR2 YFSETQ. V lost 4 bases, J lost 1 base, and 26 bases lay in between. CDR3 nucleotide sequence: TGCGCCAGCAGCAAATCCACAGGGTCCGCATGGGGCGGGAACACTGAAGCTTTCTTT. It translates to CASSKSTGSAWGGNTEAFF.

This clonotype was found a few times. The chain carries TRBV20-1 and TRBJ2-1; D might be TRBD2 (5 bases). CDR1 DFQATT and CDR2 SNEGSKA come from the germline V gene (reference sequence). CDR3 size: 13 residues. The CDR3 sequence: CRVGEGEDNEQFF. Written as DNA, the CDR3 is TGCAGGGTCGGCGAGGGTGAAGACAATGAGCAGTTCTTC.

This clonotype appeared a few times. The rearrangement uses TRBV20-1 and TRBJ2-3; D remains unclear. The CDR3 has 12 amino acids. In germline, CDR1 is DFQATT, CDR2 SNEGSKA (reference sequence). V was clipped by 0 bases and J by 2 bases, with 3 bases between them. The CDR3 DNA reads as TGCAGTGCTAGAGACGTCACAGATACGCAGTATTTT. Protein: CSARDVTDTQYF.

For the CDR3, the DNA is TGTGCCAGCAGTACCCCGGGACTCCCCCAAGAGACCCAGTACTTC. Amino acids: CASSTPGLPQETQYF. V is TRBV12-3 or TRBV12-4 and J is TRBJ2-5, with D perhaps TRBD2 (6 bases). This CDR3 contains 15 residues. V lost 5 bases and J 1 base, leaving 14 bases between the germline ends.

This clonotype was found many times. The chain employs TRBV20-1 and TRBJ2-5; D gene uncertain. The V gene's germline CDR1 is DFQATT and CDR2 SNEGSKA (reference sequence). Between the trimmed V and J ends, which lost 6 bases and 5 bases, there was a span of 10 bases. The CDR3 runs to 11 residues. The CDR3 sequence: CSARLWETQYF. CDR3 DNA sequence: TGCAGTGCCCGGTTGTGGGAGACCCAGTACTTC.

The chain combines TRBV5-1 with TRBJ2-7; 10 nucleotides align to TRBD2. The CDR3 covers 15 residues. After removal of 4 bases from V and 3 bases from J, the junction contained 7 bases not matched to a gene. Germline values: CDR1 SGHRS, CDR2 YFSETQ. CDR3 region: CASSNRTSGGYEQYF. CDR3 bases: TGCGCCAGCAGCAACCGGACTAGCGGTGGCTACGAGCAGTACTTC.

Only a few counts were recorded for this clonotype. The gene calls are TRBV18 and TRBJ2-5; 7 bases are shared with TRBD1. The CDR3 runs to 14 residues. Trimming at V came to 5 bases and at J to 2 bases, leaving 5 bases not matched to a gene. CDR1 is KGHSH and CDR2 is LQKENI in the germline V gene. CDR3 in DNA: TGTGCCAGCTCATGGGGACAGCCACAAGAGACCCAGTACTTC. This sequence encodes CASSWGQPQETQYF.

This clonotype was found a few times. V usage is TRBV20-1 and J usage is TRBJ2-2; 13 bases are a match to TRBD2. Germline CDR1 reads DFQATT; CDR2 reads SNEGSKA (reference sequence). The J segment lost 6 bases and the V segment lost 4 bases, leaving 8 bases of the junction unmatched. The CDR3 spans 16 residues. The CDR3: CSATRLAGGWSGELFF. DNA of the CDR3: TGCAGTGCTACCCGACTAGCGGGAGGTTGGTCCGGGGAGCTGTTTTTT.

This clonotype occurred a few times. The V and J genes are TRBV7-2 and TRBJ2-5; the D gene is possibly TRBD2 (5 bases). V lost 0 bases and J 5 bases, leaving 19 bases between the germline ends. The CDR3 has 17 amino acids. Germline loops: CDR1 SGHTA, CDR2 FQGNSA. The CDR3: CASSLAVEAAGRETQYF. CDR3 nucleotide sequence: TGTGCCAGCAGCTTAGCGGTCGAGGCGGCGGGCCGGGAGACCCAGTACTTC.

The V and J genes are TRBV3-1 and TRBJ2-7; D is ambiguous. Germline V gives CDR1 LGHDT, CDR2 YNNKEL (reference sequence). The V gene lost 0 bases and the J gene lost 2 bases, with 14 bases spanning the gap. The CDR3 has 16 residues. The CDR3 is CASSQDLVFTTYEQYF. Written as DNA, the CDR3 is TGTGCCAGCAGCCAAGATCTTGTCTTTACCACCTACGAGCAGTACTTC.

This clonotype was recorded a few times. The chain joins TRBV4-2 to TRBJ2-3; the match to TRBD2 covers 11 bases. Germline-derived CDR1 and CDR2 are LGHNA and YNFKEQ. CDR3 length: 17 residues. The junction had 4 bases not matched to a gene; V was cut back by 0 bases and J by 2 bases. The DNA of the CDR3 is TGTGCCAGCAGCCAAGAGTTGGGACTAGCGGCCACAGATACGCAGTATTTT. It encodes CASSQELGLAATDTQYF.

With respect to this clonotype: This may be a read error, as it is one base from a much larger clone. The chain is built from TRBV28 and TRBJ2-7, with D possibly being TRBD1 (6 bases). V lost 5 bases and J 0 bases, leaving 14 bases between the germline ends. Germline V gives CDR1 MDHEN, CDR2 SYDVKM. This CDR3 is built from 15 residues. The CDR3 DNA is TGTGCCAGCAGTATACCAGACAGGTACTCCTACGAGCAGTACTTC. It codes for CASSIPDRYSYEQYF.

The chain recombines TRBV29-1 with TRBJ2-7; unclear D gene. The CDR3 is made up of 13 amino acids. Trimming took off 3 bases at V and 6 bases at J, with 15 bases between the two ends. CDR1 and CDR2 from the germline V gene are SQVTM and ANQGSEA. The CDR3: CSVDAPSPGEQYF. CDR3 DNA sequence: TGCAGCGTTGATGCCCCCTCCCCGGGCGAGCAGTACTTC.

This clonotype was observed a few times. The CDR3 DNA reads TGTGCCAGCAACGCCGACAGGGGGCGGACAGATACGCAGTATTTT. Protein: CASNADRGRTDTQYF. V usage is TRBV3-1 and J usage is TRBJ2-3, with 10 bases identical to TRBD1. The length of the CDR3 is 15 residues. Germline loops: CDR1 LGHDT, CDR2 YNNKEL (reference sequence). Unmatched junction bases numbered 7, after V lost 7 bases and J lost 3 bases.